This T cell receptor (beta chain) was recorded in a study of blood T cell repertoires in COVID-19. Assay: immunoSEQ multiplex PCR; the TCRdb copy retains only in-frame clones and omits some. This sample has about 180,000 clones; approximately 88% occur once, and the top ten carry over 6.5%. This clone showed up just once. Sequenced: peripheral blood. The receptor was derived from a woman in her thirties or forties with COVID-19, enrolled during active disease.

The CDR3: CASSSTGWDQPQHF. Written as DNA, the CDR3 is TGTGCCAGCAGCTCGACAGGGTGGGATCAGCCCCAGCATTTT. The rearrangement uses TRBV13 and TRBJ1-5; 7 positions agree with TRBD1. CDR1 and CDR2 (germline): PRHDT, FYEKMQ (reference sequence). The V gene end was trimmed by 4 bases and the J gene end by 5 bases; junction bases not matched to a gene: 5. The CDR3 extends over 14 amino acids.